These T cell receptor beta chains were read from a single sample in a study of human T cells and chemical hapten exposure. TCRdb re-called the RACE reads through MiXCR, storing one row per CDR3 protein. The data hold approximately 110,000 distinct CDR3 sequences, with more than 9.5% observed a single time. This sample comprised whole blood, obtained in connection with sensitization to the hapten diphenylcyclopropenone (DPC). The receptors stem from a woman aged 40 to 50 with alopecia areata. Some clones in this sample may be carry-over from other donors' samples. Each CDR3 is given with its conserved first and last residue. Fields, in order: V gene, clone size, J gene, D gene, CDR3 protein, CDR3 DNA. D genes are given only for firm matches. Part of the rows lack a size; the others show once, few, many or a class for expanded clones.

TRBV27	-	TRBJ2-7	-	CASSLGLGKGEQYF	TGTGCCAGCAGTTTAGGGCTAGGCAAAGGCGAGCAGTACTTC
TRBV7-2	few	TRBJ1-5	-	CASSPRQRNQPQHF	TGTGCCAGCAGCCCTCGACAGAGAAATCAGCCCCAGCATTTT
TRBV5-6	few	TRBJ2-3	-	CASRLIGDTDTQYF	TGTGCCAGCAGGCTAATAGGGGACACAGATACGCAGTATTTT
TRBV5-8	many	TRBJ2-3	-	CASSFGRTAGPDTQYF	TGTGCCAGCAGCTTTGGCCGCACGGCCGGCCCAGATACGCAGTATTTT
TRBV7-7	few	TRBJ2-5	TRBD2	CASSLARRVAGAHPGETQYF	TGTGCCAGCAGCTTAGCGCGGCGGGTAGCGGGAGCCCACCCGGGGGAGACCCAGTACTTC
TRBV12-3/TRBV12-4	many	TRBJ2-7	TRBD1	CASSPKSRDSAPDYEQYF	TGTGCCAGCAGTCCGAAATCCCGGGACAGCGCTCCCGACTACGAGCAGTACTTC
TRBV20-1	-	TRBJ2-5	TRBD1	CSARSGGRRFTGAQYF	TGCAGTGCTAGGTCGGGTGGGCGGAGGTTCACAGGGGCCCAGTACTTC
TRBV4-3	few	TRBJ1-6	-	CASSQSTGTHSPLHF	TGCGCCAGCAGCCAATCTACAGGGACTCATTCACCCCTCCACTTT
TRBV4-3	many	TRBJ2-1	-	CASSQDGGRSYNEQFF	TGCGCCAGCAGCCAAGATGGCGGTCGCTCCTACAATGAGCAGTTCTTC
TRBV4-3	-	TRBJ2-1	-	CASSQDLNGNEQFF	TGCGCCAGCAGCCAAGATCTCAACGGAAATGAGCAGTTCTTC
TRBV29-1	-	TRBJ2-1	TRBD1	CSVRGGTGSYNEQFF	TGCAGCGTCCGAGGGGGGACAGGCTCCTACAATGAGCAGTTCTTC
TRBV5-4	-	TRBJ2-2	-	CASTTRRTAGILGELFF	TGTGCCAGCACCACGCGACGGACAGCCGGAATACTCGGGGAGCTGTTTTTT
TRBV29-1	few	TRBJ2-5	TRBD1	CSAEPDRGETQYF	TGCAGCGCGGAGCCAGACAGGGGAGAGACCCAGTACTTC
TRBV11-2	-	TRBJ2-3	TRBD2	CASSTRGGRGDTQYF	TGTGCCAGCAGTACTCGGGGGGGCCGGGGAGATACGCAGTATTTT
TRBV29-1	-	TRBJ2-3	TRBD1	CSVVLGQPTDTQYF	TGCAGCGTTGTGCTGGGACAGCCCACAGATACGCAGTATTTT
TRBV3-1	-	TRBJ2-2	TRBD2	CASSQRSGRDATGELFF	TGTGCCAGCAGCCAACGTAGCGGGAGGGATGCGACCGGGGAGCTGTTTTTT
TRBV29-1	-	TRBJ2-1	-	CSVEMGTAQFF	TGCAGCGTTGAAATGGGGACCGCGCAGTTCTTC
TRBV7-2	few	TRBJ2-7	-	CASSLFRELEQYF	TGTGCCAGCAGCTTATTTCGGGAGTTGGAGCAGTACTTC
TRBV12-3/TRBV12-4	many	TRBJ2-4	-	CASTPGRSKNIQYF	TGTGCCAGCACTCCTGGCAGGAGCAAAAACATTCAGTACTTC
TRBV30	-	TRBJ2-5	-	CAWSRLLWGEETQYF	TGTGCCTGGAGTAGGCTGTTGTGGGGGGAAGAGACCCAGTACTTC
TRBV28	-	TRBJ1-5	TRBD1	CASRGGTELKGNQPQHF	TGTGCCAGCAGAGGAGGGACAGAACTAAAGGGCAATCAGCCCCAGCATTTT
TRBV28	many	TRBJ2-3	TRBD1	CASSYKANLGQYTDTQYF	TGTGCCAGCAGCTACAAAGCCAACTTGGGACAGTACACAGATACGCAGTATTTT
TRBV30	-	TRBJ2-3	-	CAWRVVGGQRTQYF	TGTGCCTGGAGGGTTGTGGGGGGCCAGAGGACGCAGTATTTT
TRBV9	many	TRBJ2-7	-	CASSVGGGHYEQYF	TGTGCCAGCAGCGTAGGGGGAGGACACTACGAGCAGTACTTC
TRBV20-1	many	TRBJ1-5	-	CSASRRLGNQPQHF	TGCAGTGCTAGTCGCCGGTTGGGCAATCAGCCCCAGCATTTT
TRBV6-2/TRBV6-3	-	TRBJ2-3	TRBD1	CASTKGQRPFPDTQYF	TGTGCCAGCACCAAGGGACAGAGGCCATTTCCAGATACGCAGTATTTT
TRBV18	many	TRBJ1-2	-	CASSLDAYGYTF	TGTGCCAGCTCCCTGGATGCCTATGGCTACACCTTC
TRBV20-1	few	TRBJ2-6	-	CSAYPSGAGANVLTF	TGCAGTGCGTACCCATCGGGGGCTGGGGCCAACGTCCTGACTTTC
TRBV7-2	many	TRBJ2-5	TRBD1	CASSPDRVTETQYF	TGTGCCAGCAGCCCCGACAGGGTGACCGAGACCCAGTACTTC
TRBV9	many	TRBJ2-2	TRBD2	CASSGVNLPSGSTGELFF	TGTGCCAGCAGCGGAGTTAACCTTCCTAGCGGGAGTACCGGGGAGCTGTTTTTT
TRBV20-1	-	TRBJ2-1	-	CSAEAGTGRSYNEQFF	TGCAGTGCCGAAGCGGGGACAGGACGCTCCTACAATGAGCAGTTCTTC
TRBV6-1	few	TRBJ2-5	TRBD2	CASSELTSGSRETQYF	TGTGCCAGCAGTGAATTGACTAGCGGGAGTCGAGAGACCCAGTACTTC
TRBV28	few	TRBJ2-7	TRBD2	CASNRLAGSYEQYF	TGTGCCAGCAACAGACTAGCGGGCAGCTACGAGCAGTACTTC
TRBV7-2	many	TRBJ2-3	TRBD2	CASSHRRGGPDTQYF	TGTGCCAGCAGCCATCGTCGGGGGGGACCAGATACGCAGTATTTT
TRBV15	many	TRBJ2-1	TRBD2	CATSTGLAVPYNEQFF	TGTGCCACCTCTACGGGACTAGCGGTCCCCTACAATGAGCAGTTCTTC
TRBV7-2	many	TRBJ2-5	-	CASSLSGLQETQYF	TGTGCCAGCAGCTTATCCGGGCTTCAAGAGACCCAGTACTTC
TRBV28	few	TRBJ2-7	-	CASSFFQRLGEQYF	TGTGCCAGCAGTTTTTTCCAGCGCCTCGGCGAGCAGTACTTC
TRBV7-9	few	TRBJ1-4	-	CASSSAGEKLFF	TGTGCCAGCAGCTCGGCGGGGGAAAAACTGTTTTTT
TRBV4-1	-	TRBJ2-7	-	CASSQGGMLSYEQYF	TGCGCCAGCAGCCAAGGGGGGATGCTCTCCTACGAGCAGTACTTC
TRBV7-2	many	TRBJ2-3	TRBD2	CASRSTSGDRSTQYF	TGTGCCAGCAGGTCCACTAGCGGGGATCGTAGTACGCAGTATTTT
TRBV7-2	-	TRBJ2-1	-	CASSPVSSSRFF	TGTGCCAGCAGCCCGGTATCTAGCTCACGGTTCTTC
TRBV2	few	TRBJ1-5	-	CASTVYSNQPQHF	TGTGCCAGCACCGTCTATAGCAATCAGCCCCAGCATTTT